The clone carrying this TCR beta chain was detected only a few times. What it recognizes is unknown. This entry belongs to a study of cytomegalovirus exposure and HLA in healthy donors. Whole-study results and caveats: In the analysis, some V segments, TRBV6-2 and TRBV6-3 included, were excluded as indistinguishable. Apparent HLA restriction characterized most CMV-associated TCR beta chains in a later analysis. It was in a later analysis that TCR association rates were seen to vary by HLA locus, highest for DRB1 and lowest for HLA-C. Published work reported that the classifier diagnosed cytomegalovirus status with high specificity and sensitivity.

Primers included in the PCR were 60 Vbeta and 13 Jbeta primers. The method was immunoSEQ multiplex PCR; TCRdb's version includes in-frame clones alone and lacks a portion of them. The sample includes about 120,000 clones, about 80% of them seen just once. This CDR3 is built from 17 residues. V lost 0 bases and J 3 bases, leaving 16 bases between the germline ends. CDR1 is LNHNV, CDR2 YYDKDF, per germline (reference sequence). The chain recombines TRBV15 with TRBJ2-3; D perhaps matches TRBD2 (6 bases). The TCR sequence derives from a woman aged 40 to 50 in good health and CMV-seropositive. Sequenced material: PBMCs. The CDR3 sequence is CATSREVASELTDTQYF. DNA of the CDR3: TGTGCCACCAGCAGAGAGGTCGCTAGCGAGTTGACAGATACGCAGTATTTT.